This TCR beta chain originates from a study of OX40 agonist ivuxolimab in advanced cancers. A note on the overall study: Ivuxolimab was a fully human IgG2 agonistic monoclonal antibody targeting the costimulatory receptor OX40 (CD134). The paper covers the monotherapy dose-escalation part of the phase I ivuxolimab trial, which included N = 52 patients. Partial responses occurred in three dose-escalation patients, of whom one had hepatocellular carcinoma and two had cutaneous melanoma. In the dose-escalation cohort, more than 80% of patients were male, and the mean age was around 60 years with a range of roughly 23 to 90. Patients were allowed to have had prior anti-PD-1, anti-PD-L1 or anti-CTLA-4 therapy, and roughly 40% of the dose-escalation patients had previously received checkpoint inhibitors. Intravenous ivuxolimab was administered to patients every 2 weeks at six dose levels: 0.01, 0.1, 0.3, 1.5, 3 and 10 mg/kg. Peripheral TCRbeta sequencing aimed to test whether ivuxolimab altered TCR sequence diversity and caused clonal T-cell expansion. Of the 50 to 55 dose-escalation patients, hepatocellular carcinoma was present in roughly 19, melanoma in around 15, renal cell carcinoma in 9 and head and neck cancer in 9.

About this clone: There is no known antigen for this receptor. It has no much larger one-base neighbor in the sample; base qualities were not kept.

The investigation overall reported the following: Antigen specificity was not determined for the clonally expanded peripheral T cells. On average, CD8+ T cells showed more expanded clones than CD4+ T cells after ivuxolimab. At doses of 0.1 to 3.0 mg/kg, clonal expansion of both CD4+ and CD8+ T cells in blood was seen between baseline and week 6. In the 0.1-3.0 mg/kg groups, partial responders had among the lowest normalized peripheral clonal expansion, particularly in CD8+ T cells. Low levels of normalized T-cell clonal expansion were also seen in some patients who did not respond.

Patients with autoimmune disease history or receiving systemic immunosuppression were excluded from the trial. Peripheral blood for TCR sequencing was collected from all dose cohorts at baseline, on cycle 4 day 1, and on cycle 7 day 1. The samples were drawn from a first-in-human, open-label, multicenter phase I dose-escalation trial of ivuxolimab. Adults with locally advanced or metastatic head and neck squamous cell, hepatocellular, melanoma or renal cell carcinoma were enrolled in the trial. Before TCR sequencing, CD4+ and CD8+ T cells were separately sorted from peripheral blood. For sequencing of the TCRbeta CDR3 region, genomic DNA was extracted from the sorted cells. TCRbeta CDR3 regions were sequenced using the immunoSEQ Assay. TCRdb provides this immuneACCESS table in a form limited to in-frame rearrangements. Some clones are lacking; in checked studies, under half of them reflect an unresolved V gene, and why the rest are absent is not known. The sample includes fewer than 90,000 clones, with about 87% observed a single time. Of the sample, roughly 2.5% falls within the top ten clones.

This sequence was found in an adult with an advanced solid tumor such as melanoma, head and neck, liver or kidney cancer. Sequencing was performed on CD4+ or CD8+ T cells sorted from blood, taken in a trial of the OX40 agonist ivuxolimab.

Here the CDR3 is given as CASSPYTSGGQETQYF. The DNA sequence is as follows: TGTGCCAGCAGCCCCTACACTAGCGGGGGCCAAGAGACCCAGTACTTC. The rearrangement joined TRBV4-2 to TRBJ2-5, with TRBD2 matching 11 junction bases. V has 4 bases trimmed and J has 1 base trimmed; junction bases matching no gene number 5. The germline V gene yields LGHNA for CDR1 and YNFKEQ for CDR2. Including cysteine and phenylalanine, the CDR3 has 16 amino acids. Solely the CDR3 DNA is kept, with 48 bases framed from the first base.